This TCR beta chain derives from a study of beta chain features in type 1 diabetes. Study as a whole: There were some 110 million sorted cells examined across all samples.

To note about this clone: Its specificity is unknown.

Findings and limits, study-wide: Shorter TCRB CDR3s, moderately but significantly so, marked every one of the four CD4+ subsets in Type 1 diabetes patients.

CDR3 size: 13 residues. V lost 5 bases and J 5 bases, leaving 11 bases between the germline ends. CDR1 LNHDA and CDR2 SQIVND come from the germline V gene (reference sequence). The whole isolated RNA underwent reverse transcription, so sequencing captured expressed TCRB transcripts. Here immunoSEQ multiplex PCR was the method, and the copy in TCRdb shows in-frame clones only, minus some. The top ten clones hold 0.02% to 0.025% of a sample with about 700,000 clones, roughly 13% of them seen once. The clonotype originates from a man aged 18 to 29 with type 1 diabetes. The chain recombines TRBV19 with TRBJ2-3; TRBD1 is a possible D gene (5 bases). Sample: naive CD4+ T cells from blood. The chain's CDR3 is CASSQAGQDTQYF. CDR3 bases: TGTGCCAGTAGTCAGGCAGGACAAGATACGCAGTATTTT.